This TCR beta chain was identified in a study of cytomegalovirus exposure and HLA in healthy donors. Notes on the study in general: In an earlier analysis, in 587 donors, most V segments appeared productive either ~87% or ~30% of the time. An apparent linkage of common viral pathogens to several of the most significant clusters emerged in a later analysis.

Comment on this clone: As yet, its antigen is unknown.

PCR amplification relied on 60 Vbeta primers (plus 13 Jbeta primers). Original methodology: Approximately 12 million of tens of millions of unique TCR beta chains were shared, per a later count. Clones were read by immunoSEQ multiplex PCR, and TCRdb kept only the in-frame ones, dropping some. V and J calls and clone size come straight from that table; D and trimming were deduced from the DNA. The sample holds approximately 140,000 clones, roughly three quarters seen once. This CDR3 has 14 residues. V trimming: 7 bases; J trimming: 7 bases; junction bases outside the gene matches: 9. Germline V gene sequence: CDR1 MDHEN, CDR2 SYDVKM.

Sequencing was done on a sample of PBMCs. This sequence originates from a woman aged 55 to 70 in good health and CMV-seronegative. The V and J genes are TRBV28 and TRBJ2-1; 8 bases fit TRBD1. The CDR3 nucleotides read TGTGCCAGCAAAGTTGCAGGGGGCACGAATGAGCAGTTCTTC. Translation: CASKVAGGTNEQFF. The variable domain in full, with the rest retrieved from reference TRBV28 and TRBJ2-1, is DVKVTQSSRYLVKRTGEKVFLECVQDMDHENMFWYRQDPGLGLRLIYFSYDVKMKEKGDIPEGYSVSREKKERFSLILESASTNQTSMYLCASKVAGGTNEQFFGPGTRLTVL.